These 23 T cell receptor beta chains share one sample of origin, sequenced in a study of cytomegalovirus exposure and HLA in healthy donors. Researchers ran the PCR with 60 Vbeta and 13 Jbeta primers. Profiling relied on immunoSEQ multiplex PCR, and the TCRdb table lists in-frame clones only, not all of them. The sample shows approximately 190,000 clones, roughly 80% of them seen only once. Material for sequencing was PBMCs. These receptor sequences come from a man aged 40-49 years in good health and CMV-seropositive.

Regarding this clone: Other nucleotide sequences from this sample produce the same CDR3. This chain links TRBV30 with TRBJ2-7; 8 bases line up with TRBD2. The ends lost 0 bases at V and 4 bases at J; junction bases unmatched: 5. Germline V lookup: CDR1 GTSNPN, CDR2 SVGIG (reference sequence). The CDR3 is made up of 14 amino acids. The DNA for the CDR3 is TGTGCCTGGAGTGTCAGTGGCGGGAGGTACGAGCAGTACTTC. Its protein is CAWSVSGGRYEQYF.

The chain employs TRBV5-1 and TRBJ1-5; D ambiguous. CDR1 SGHRS and CDR2 YFSETQ come from the germline V gene. The V gene lost 7 bases and the J gene lost 1 base, with 12 bases spanning the gap. This CDR3 is 14 amino acids long. The CDR3 DNA follows: TGCGCCAGCCCCGCGGTCAGAAGCAATCAGCCCCAGCATTTT. Its translation is CASPAVRSNQPQHF. Complete variable domain (other parts from reference TRBV5-1 and TRBJ1-5): KAGVTQTPRYLIKTRGQQVTLSCSPISGHRSVSWYQQTPGQGLQFLFEYFSETQRNKGNFPGRFSGRQFSNSRSEMNVSTLELGDSALYLCASPAVRSNQPQHFGDGTRLSIL.

The chain is built from TRBV19 and TRBJ2-6, with D hard to call. V lost 6 bases and J lost 4, with 7 bases in between. Germline V gene lookup returns CDR1 LNHDA and CDR2 SQIVND (reference sequence). The CDR3 spans 13 residues. CDR3 DNA: TGTGCCAGTAGAATATCGGGGGCCAACGTCCTGACTTTC. Protein: CASRISGANVLTF.

This clone came up a few times. V is TRBV15 and J is TRBJ2-7, with TRBD2 as a possible D gene (5 bases). The germline V gene has CDR1 LNHNV and CDR2 YYDKDF (reference sequence). This CDR3 comprises 13 residues. Trimming removed 0 bases at V and 7 bases at J, with 10 bases between. The CDR3 spells CATSRDLAGEQYF. As DNA, the CDR3 is TGTGCCACCAGCAGAGATCTAGCTGGGGAGCAGTACTTC.

Points on this clone: At one end, the junction sequence differs from germline, possibly due to a read error. This chain joins TRBV5-1 and TRBJ1-1, with D unclear. Per the germline V gene, CDR1 is SGHRS and CDR2 is YFSETQ. There are 14 residues in the CDR3. The CDR3: CASSFGLGNTEAFF. CDR3 bases: TGTGCCAGCAGCTTCGGACTGGGGAACACTGAAGCTTTCTTT.

This clone came up a few times. The rearrangement joins TRBV6-1 to TRBJ2-3; D is perhaps TRBD1 (5 bases). V lost 6 bases to trimming and J lost 11 bases, with 15 bases between them. Germline V gene data show CDR1 as MNHNS and CDR2 as SASEGT. This CDR3 contains 12 residues. The CDR3 DNA sequence: TGTGCCAGCAGCAATCCAGGGTTTGGGCAGTATTTT. Its protein product is CASSNPGFGQYF.

The chain is built from TRBV6-5 and TRBJ2-5; 12 positions match TRBD2. V lost 6 bases to trimming and J lost 4 bases; unmatched junction nucleotides: 3. Germline assignment: CDR1 MNHEY and CDR2 SVGAGI. CDR3 length: 14 amino acids. The CDR3 coding sequence is TGTGCCAGCAGCGGACTAGCGGGGTCAGAGACCCAGTACTTC. Amino acid sequence: CASSGLAGSETQYF.

The J gene is TRBJ1-4, the V gene TRBV5-1; 8 bases map to TRBD1. The length of the CDR3 is 14 residues. In germline, CDR1 is SGHRS, CDR2 YFSETQ. The trim removed 6 bases at V and 0 bases at J, leaving 1 base unmatched. The DNA of the CDR3 is TGCGCCAGCAAACAGGGGGCAACTAATGAAAAACTGTTTTTT. This encodes CASKQGATNEKLFF. Together with reference TRBV5-1 and TRBJ1-4, the CDR3 gives the full variable domain: KAGVTQTPRYLIKTRGQQVTLSCSPISGHRSVSWYQQTPGQGLQFLFEYFSETQRNKGNFPGRFSGRQFSNSRSEMNVSTLELGDSALYLCASKQGATNEKLFFGSGTQLSVL.

A word on this clone: A read error may account for a junction end that differs from germline. The J gene is TRBJ2-7, the V gene TRBV19, with D perhaps matching TRBD1 (6 bases). The CDR3 runs 14 residues. CDR1 LNHDA and CDR2 SQIVND come from the germline V gene (reference sequence). CDR3 DNA: TGTGCCAGTAGTATTGCCAGGGGAACCTACGAGCGGTACTTC. Protein: CASSIARGTYERYF.

A few counts support this clone. J is TRBJ2-5 and V is TRBV9; perhaps TRBD2 as D (5 bases). Germline CDR1 reads SGDLS; CDR2 reads YYNGEE. The V end lost 4 bases, the J end lost 3 bases, and 7 bases lay between the germline ends. CDR3 length: 12 amino acids. In nucleotides, the CDR3 is TGTGCCAGCAGCCGGGGAGAAGAGACCCAGTACTTC. Protein product: CASSRGEETQYF. Full variable domain (rest looked up from reference TRBV9 and TRBJ2-5): DSGVTQTPKHLITATGQRVTLRCSPRSGDLSVYWYQQSLDQGLQFLIQYYNGEERAKGNILERFSAQQFPDLHSELNLSSLELGDSALYFCASSRGEETQYFGPGTRLLVL.

The chain combines TRBV6-5 with TRBJ1-1; the D gene is possibly TRBD1 (5 bases). Germline V CDR1 and CDR2: MNHEY, SVGAGI. The CDR3 consists of 15 residues. Between the trimmed V and J ends, which lost 5 bases and 5 bases, there was a span of 18 bases. Written as DNA, the CDR3 is TGTGCCAGCAGTCACTTGGGGGGGGTTGGGACTGAAGCTTTCTTT. Protein product: CASSHLGGVGTEAFF.

The chain carries TRBV7-2 and TRBJ2-5; 7 nucleotides line up with TRBD2. The germline V gene encodes CDR1 SGHTA and CDR2 FQGNSA. Trimming took 3 bases from V and 5 from J; bases not matched to a gene: 6. CDR3 size: 14 residues. CDR3 DNA: TGTGCCAGCAGCTTCCAGACTAGCTTGGAGACCCAGTACTTC. Translation gives CASSFQTSLETQYF.

The J gene is TRBJ2-2, the V gene TRBV5-8; 11 bases fit TRBD2. V dropped 4 bases and J dropped 4; count of bases not matched to a gene: 6. Germline V gene data show CDR1 as SGHTS and CDR2 as YDEGEE. This CDR3 has 16 amino acids. Here the CDR3 reads CASSPLAGGSTGELFF. The DNA for the CDR3 is TGTGCCAGCAGCCCCTTAGCGGGAGGGTCCACCGGGGAGCTGTTTTTT.

The rearrangement uses TRBV7-6 and TRBJ2-5, with D possibly TRBD2 on 6 matching bases. V lost 3 bases to trimming and J lost 5 bases, with 13 bases between them. Germline assignment: CDR1 SGHVS and CDR2 FNYEAQ. The CDR3 loop spans 14 amino acids. CDR3 amino acids: CASSFGGVVETQYF. CDR3 DNA: TGTGCCAGCAGCTTTGGAGGGGTGGTGGAGACCCAGTACTTC.

The chain joins TRBV6-1 to TRBJ2-3; D is possibly TRBD1 (5 bases). The CDR3 totals 13 residues. The germline gives CDR1 MNHNS, CDR2 SASEGT. The V end was cut by 5 bases, the J end by 0 bases, with 6 bases between. The CDR3 is CASSQGSTDTQYF. CDR3 DNA: TGTGCCAGCAGTCAGGGTAGCACAGATACGCAGTATTTT.

This chain links TRBV6-6 with TRBJ1-1, with D unclear. Germline CDR1 reads MNHNY; CDR2 reads SVGAGI (reference sequence). The CDR3 has 13 amino acids. Trimming stripped 2 bases from V and 5 bases from J, with 9 bases between. In DNA, the CDR3 is TGTGCCAGCAGTTACACCCGGGAAACTGAAGCTTTCTTT. Protein product: CASSYTRETEAFF.

The chain links TRBV5-5 to TRBJ2-5, with 12 bases identical to TRBD1. Germline V gene lookup returns CDR1 SGHKS and CDR2 YYEKEE (reference sequence). The V segment lost 2 bases and the J segment 2 bases; nucleotides outside the gene matches: 10. The CDR3 has 18 residues. CDR3 region: CASSLQPRDRGRQETQYF. Here the CDR3 DNA reads TGTGCCAGCAGCTTACAACCCCGGGACAGGGGGCGACAAGAGACCCAGTACTTC.

The rearrangement uses TRBV12-5 and TRBJ2-1; 8 positions match TRBD1. The trim removed 7 bases at V and 14 bases at J, leaving 7 bases unmatched. Per germline, CDR1 LGHNT and CDR2 FRNRAP. This CDR3 is 11 amino acids long. CDR3 amino acids: CASAVQGDKFF. The CDR3 region has the DNA TGTGCTAGTGCCGTACAGGGGGATAAGTTCTTC.

Only a few counts were recorded for this clone. This CDR3 is CASSYPLAGGPDTQYF. The CDR3 bases are TGTGCCAGCAGTTACCCACTAGCGGGAGGCCCAGATACGCAGTATTTT. The rearrangement uses TRBV6-6 and TRBJ2-3; 12 bases agree with TRBD2. Germline V gene lookup returns CDR1 MNHNY and CDR2 SVGAGI (reference sequence). The CDR3 has 16 residues. Trimming removed 2 bases from V and 4 bases from J; junction bases left unmatched: 4.

The chain's CDR3 is CASRRQGLQPQHF. The CDR3 DNA reads TGTGCCAGCAGGAGACAGGGGCTTCAGCCCCAGCATTTT. This chain links TRBV10-3 with TRBJ1-5, with TRBD1 identical over 8 bases. The CDR3 sequence is 13 residues long. Germline CDR1 ENHRY, CDR2 SYGVKD. V lost 10 bases to trimming and J lost 6 bases; unmatched junction nucleotides: 8.

CDR3 in amino acids: CSVDRTLATNEKLFF. In DNA, the CDR3 is TGCAGCGTTGACCGGACTTTAGCAACTAATGAAAAACTGTTTTTT. V gene TRBV29-1 combines with J gene TRBJ1-4; D uncertain. Germline CDR1 SQVTM, CDR2 ANQGSEA. V dropped 3 bases and J dropped 0 bases, with 11 bases sitting between them. The CDR3 runs to 15 residues.

Only one count was recorded for this clone. This rearrangement joins TRBV9 to TRBJ2-2; 8 bases align to TRBD2. The CDR3 runs 14 residues. The V gene's germline CDR1 is SGDLS and CDR2 YYNGEE. The V gene end was trimmed by 0 bases and the J gene end by 8 bases; junction bases not matched to a gene: 3. The CDR3 coding sequence is TGTGCCAGCAGCGTAGTCTTAGCGGGAGGGGAGCTGTTTTTT. It translates to CASSVVLAGGELFF.

This chain joins TRBV6-1 and TRBJ2-7; a weak D match, TRBD1 (5 bases). V lost 6 bases to trimming and J lost 3 bases, with 9 bases between them. Per the germline V gene, CDR1 is MNHNS and CDR2 is SASEGT. This CDR3 is built from 12 residues. The CDR3 protein is CASSYRGYEQYF. The CDR3 nucleotides read TGTGCCAGCAGCTATAGGGGCTACGAGCAGTACTTC.